This TCR beta chain came from a study of T-cell reconstitution after alpha-beta-depleted transplantation in children. Broader study findings: In patients about two months after transplant, alpha-beta T cells reportedly arose from several hundred expanded graft clones. Newly made T cells mostly supplied T-cell counts and diversity one year after transplant.

Points on this clonotype: Its antigen remains unknown.

It was with unique molecular identifiers that the TCRbeta library was prepared. TCRdb called the PCR reads again in MiXCR, with one record for every CDR3 protein. The data contain 130,000 or so distinct CDR3 sequences, more than 9.5% of them singletons. The sequence came from a girl under three years old who had a stem cell transplant for combined immunodeficiency, so the T cells may come from the graft donor. The specimen was PBMCs, mostly from graft donor cells, collected 180 days after TCRalphabeta/CD19-depleted stem cell transplant.

The CDR3 spells CASSPRTSETDTQYF. In nucleotides, the CDR3 is TGTGCCAGCTCACCAAGGACTAGCGAAACAGATACGCAGTATTTT. The genes are TRBV18 and TRBJ2-3, with TRBD2 matching 9 bases. The J segment lost 3 bases and the V segment lost 2 bases, leaving 3 bases of the junction unmatched. This CDR3 is built from 15 residues. Per the germline V gene, CDR1 is KGHSH and CDR2 is LQKENI.